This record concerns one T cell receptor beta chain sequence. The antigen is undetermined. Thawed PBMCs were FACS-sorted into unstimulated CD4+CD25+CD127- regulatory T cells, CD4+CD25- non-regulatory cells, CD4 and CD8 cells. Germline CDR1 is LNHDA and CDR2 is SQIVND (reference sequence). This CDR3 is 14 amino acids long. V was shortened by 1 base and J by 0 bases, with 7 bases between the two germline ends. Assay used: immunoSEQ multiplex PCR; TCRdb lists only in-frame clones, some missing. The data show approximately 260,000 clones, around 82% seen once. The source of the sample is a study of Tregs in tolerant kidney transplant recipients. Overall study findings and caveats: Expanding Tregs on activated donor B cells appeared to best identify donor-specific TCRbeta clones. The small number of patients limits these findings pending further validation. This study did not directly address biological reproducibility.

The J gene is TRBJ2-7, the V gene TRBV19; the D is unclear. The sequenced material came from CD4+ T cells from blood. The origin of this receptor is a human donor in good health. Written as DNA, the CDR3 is TGTGCCAGTAGTATAGTTGCGAGCTCCTACGAGCAGTACTTC. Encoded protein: CASSIVASSYEQYF. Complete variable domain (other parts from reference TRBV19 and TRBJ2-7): DGGITQSPKYLFRKEGQNVTLSCEQNLNHDAMYWYRQDPGQGLRLIYYSQIVNDFQKGDIAEGYSVSREKKESFPLTVTSAQKNPTAFYLCASSIVASSYEQYFGPGTRLTVT.